This T cell receptor (beta chain) emerged from a study of T cell changes during pregnancy in multiple sclerosis. Here immunoSEQ multiplex PCR was the method, and the copy in TCRdb shows in-frame clones only, minus some. This table has roughly 35,000 clones, 90% appearing once. CDR1 is KGHSY and CDR2 is FQNENV in the germline V gene. The V and J ends lost 6 bases and 5 bases, in that order; junction bases with no gene match: 4. The CDR3 has 13 residues. This clone was found once. The TCR comes from a female donor with multiple sclerosis, enrolled in a pregnancy study. The sample here was CD8+ T cells from peripheral blood mononuclear cells, taken in the first trimester of pregnancy. The chain employs TRBV16 and TRBJ2-1; 7 nucleotides align to TRBD2. DNA for the CDR3: TGTGCCAGCAGAGGACTAGGGGACAATGAGCAGTTCTTC. Amino acids: CASRGLGDNEQFF.